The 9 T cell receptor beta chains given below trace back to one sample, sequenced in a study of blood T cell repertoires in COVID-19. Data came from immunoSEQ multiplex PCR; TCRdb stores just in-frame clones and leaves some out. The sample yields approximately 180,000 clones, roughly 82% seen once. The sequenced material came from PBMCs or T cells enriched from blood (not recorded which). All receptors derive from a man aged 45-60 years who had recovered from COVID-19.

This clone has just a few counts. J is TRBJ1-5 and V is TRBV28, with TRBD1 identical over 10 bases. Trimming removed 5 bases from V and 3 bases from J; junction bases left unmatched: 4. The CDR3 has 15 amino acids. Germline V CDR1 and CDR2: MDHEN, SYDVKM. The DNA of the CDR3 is TGTGCCAGCAGTGGGGGACAGGGGCACAATCAGCCCCAGCATTTT. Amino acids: CASSGGQGHNQPQHF. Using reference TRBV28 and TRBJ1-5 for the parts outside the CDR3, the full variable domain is DVKVTQSSRYLVKRTGEKVFLECVQDMDHENMFWYRQDPGLGLRLIYFSYDVKMKEKGDIPEGYSVSREKKERFSLILESASTNQTSMYLCASSGGQGHNQPQHFGDGTRLSIL.

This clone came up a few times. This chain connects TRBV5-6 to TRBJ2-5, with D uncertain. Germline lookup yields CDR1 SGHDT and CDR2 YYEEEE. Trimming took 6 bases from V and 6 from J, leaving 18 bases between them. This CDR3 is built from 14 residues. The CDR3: CASNPPGLFKTQYF. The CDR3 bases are TGTGCCAGCAACCCGCCAGGCCTCTTTAAGACCCAGTACTTC.

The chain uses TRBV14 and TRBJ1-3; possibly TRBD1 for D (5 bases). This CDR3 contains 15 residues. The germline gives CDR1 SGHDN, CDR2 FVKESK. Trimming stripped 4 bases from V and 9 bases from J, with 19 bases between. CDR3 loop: CASSLLSGGSGTIYF. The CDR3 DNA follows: TGTGCCAGCAGCCTACTGTCGGGGGGGTCTGGCACCATATATTTT.

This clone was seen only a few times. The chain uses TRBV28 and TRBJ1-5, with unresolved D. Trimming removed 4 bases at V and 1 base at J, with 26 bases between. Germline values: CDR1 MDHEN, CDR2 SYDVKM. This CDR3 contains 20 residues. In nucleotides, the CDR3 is TGTGCCAGCAGTTATATCCTAGGCCAAAGCCTTCGAACGAGCAATCAGCCCCAGCATTTT. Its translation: CASSYILGQSLRTSNQPQHF.

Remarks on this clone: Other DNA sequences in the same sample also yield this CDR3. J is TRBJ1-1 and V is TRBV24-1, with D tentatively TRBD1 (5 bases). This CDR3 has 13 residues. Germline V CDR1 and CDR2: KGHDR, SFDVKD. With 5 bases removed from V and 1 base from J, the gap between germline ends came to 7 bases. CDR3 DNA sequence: TGTGCCACCAGTGGGGGGGGGAACACTGAAGCTTTCTTT. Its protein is CATSGGGNTEAFF.

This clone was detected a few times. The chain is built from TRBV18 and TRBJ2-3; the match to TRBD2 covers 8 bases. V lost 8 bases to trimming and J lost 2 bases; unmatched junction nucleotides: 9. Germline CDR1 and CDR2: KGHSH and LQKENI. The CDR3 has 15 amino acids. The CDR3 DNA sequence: TGTGCCAGCGCGGTACTAGCGGTATTCACAGATACGCAGTATTTT. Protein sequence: CASAVLAVFTDTQYF.

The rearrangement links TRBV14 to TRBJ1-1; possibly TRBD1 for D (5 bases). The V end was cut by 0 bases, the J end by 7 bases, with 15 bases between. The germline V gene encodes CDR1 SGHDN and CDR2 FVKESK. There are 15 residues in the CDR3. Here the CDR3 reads CASSQDQGFSVEAFF. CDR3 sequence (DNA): TGTGCCAGCAGCCAAGACCAGGGCTTTTCAGTTGAAGCTTTCTTT.

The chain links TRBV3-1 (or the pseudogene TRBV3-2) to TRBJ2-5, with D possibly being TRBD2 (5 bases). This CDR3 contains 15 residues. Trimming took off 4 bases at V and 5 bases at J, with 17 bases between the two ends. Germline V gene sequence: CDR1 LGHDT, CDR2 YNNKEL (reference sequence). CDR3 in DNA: TGTGCCAGCAGCCCGAGGGCCATCGCGGCGGAGACCCAGTACTTC. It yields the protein CASSPRAIAAETQYF.

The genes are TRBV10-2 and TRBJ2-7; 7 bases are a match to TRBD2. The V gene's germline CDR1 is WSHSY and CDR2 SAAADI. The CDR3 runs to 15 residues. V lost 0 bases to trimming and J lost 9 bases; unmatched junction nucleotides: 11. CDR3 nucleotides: TGCGCCAGCAGTGAGTCGGGGAGGGTTACCGTTGGGCAGTACTTC. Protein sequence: CASSESGRVTVGQYF.